This T cell receptor (beta chain) was documented in a study of T-cell memory formation after mild COVID-19 (dated by TCRdb to about 2021). Background on the whole study: TCR sequence clusters from the two donors were largely donor specific. The cohort comprised two young, previously healthy adult volunteers, one female and one male. In two donors, T-cell clones that expanded and contracted after mild COVID-19 were tracked by sequencing TCRalpha and TCRbeta repertoires over time. Paper-wide results and their limitations: Contracting CD4+ clones were found mainly in CM and EM memory subsets, while CD8+ clones were enriched in EMRA. Only two mild cases were covered in the study, and larger cohorts including severe cases with pre-infection samples were considered necessary. The detection of some responding clones in pre-infection memory suggests that pre-existing cross-reactive memory T cells joined the SARS-CoV-2 response. SARS-CoV-2 specificity was not confirmed for the second-wave clones peaking on day 37. Clones that contracted from day 15 to 85 showed balanced CD4/CD8 phenotypes, whereas a second wave of clones that expanded from day 15 to 37 leaned towards CD4+.

Ficoll-Paque density gradient centrifugation was the method used to isolate PBMCs. Trimming at the junction amounts to 3 bases on V and 2 bases on J, and the germline ends lie 8 bases apart. For CDR1 and CDR2, the germline V gene (reference sequence) lists LNHDA and SQIVND. The cysteine opens and the valine closes a CDR3 of 13 amino acids. The CDR3 DNA has 39 bases and is translated from base 1. Instrument on record: Illumina NovaSeq 6000. Using 5'RACE with constant-segment primers, TCRalpha and TCRbeta cDNA libraries were constructed, with sample barcodes and unique molecular identifiers added in the process. Trizol reagent was used to extract RNA from every sample. The libraries were amplified in two PCR steps, and the second step added a second sample barcode and Illumina TruSeq adapters. Sequencing of the libraries was done on an Illumina NovaSeq, producing 2 x 150 bp paired-end reads. On the study's bioinformatics: Demultiplexing of reads and collapsing into UMI-guided consensus sequences were performed with migec v1.2.7. Using mixcr v2.1.11, the UMI consensuses were aligned to TRA and TRB V and J templates and assembled into clonotypes. Clonotypes were classified as expanded or contracted when called significant by both edgeR and NoisET, with noise models trained on biological replicates. For edgeR calls, the thresholds were a false discovery rate-adjusted p below 0.01 and a log2 fold-change of 1. PCA with hierarchical clustering of max-normalized trajectories of the 1000 most abundant clonotypes was used as exploratory dynamics analysis. The CD4 or CD8 phenotype of responding clones was assigned using the separately sequenced CD4+ and CD8+ repertoires. TCRdb took the public reads, trimmed them with fastp at Q25, ran MiXCR for clone calling and kept in-frame beta chains. For every CDR3 protein sequence, its rows merge into one entry that carries the most common genes and DNA. Here the V and J calls rest on TCRdb's processing, not on the authors' analysis. The sample table contains approximately 300,000 distinct CDR3 sequences; only one count was recorded for 8.2% of them. About 20% of the sample is in the top ten clones.

In regard to this clonotype: Its antigen is still unknown. No per-base quality is available; no much larger clone lies one base away.

The clonotype was recovered from a man aged 18 to 30 who had mild COVID-19 (a few samples of this study predate the infection). The sample titles of this study are shuffled in the database, so cell type and time point are left out; the donor was told from shared clones. The chain joins TRBV19 to TRBJ2-7; the D element might be TRBD1 or TRBD2, as each aligns at 5 bases. The sequenced sample consisted of PBMCs or a T cell subset sorted from them (not recorded which). The CDR3 protein: CASSMGTTYEQYV. The nucleotides read TGTGCCAGTAGTATGGGGACCACCTACGAGCAGTACGTC.